This T cell receptor (beta chain) was observed in a study of blood T cells in healthy people across ages. The use of a sample-barcoded 5' primer and a J-beta primer mix characterized a second PCR of roughly 7 to 12 cycles. From each sample, at least 3 million paired-end reads containing CDR3 were obtained. In TCRdb, the 5' RACE reads were re-called with MiXCR into one record per CDR3 protein. The sample consists of roughly 800,000 distinct CDR3 sequences, under 40% of them appearing once. Germline loops: CDR1 SGHTA, CDR2 FQGTGA. CDR3 length: 15 residues. This sequence joins TRBV7-3 and TRBJ2-7; 8 positions agree with TRBD2. The end of the DNA is better explained by TRBJ2-5, so the J call may be wrong. Sequenced: blood. This clonotype was sampled from a man between 18 and 29 years old in good health. The CDR3 sequence is CASSPSGGSVETQYF. The DNA of the CDR3 is TGTGCCAGCAGCCCGAGCGGGGGAAGTGTGGAGACCCAGTACTTC.